This T cell receptor beta chain is drawn from a study of blood T cell repertoires in COVID-19. Generated by immunoSEQ multiplex PCR, the TCRdb table keeps only in-frame clones and is missing some. The sample shows approximately 110,000 clones, roughly nine tenths of them seen only once. Germline CDR1 and CDR2: SGHRS and YFSETQ. This CDR3 has 15 amino acids. V lost 0 bases and J 6 bases, leaving 13 bases between the germline ends. This chain connects TRBV5-1 to TRBJ1-5, with D perhaps matching TRBD1 (5 bases). The clonotype originates from a man aged 50 or older with COVID-19, enrolled during active disease. The sequenced sample consisted of peripheral blood. CDR3 bases: TGCGCCAGCAGCTTGGAAGGGCCAGGGTTTCAGCCCCAGCATTTT. It is translated as CASSLEGPGFQPQHF. The complete variable domain, with remaining parts taken from reference TRBV5-1 and TRBJ1-5, reads KAGVTQTPRYLIKTRGQQVTLSCSPISGHRSVSWYQQTPGQGLQFLFEYFSETQRNKGNFPGRFSGRQFSNSRSEMNVSTLELGDSALYLCASSLEGPGFQPQHFGDGTRLSIL.